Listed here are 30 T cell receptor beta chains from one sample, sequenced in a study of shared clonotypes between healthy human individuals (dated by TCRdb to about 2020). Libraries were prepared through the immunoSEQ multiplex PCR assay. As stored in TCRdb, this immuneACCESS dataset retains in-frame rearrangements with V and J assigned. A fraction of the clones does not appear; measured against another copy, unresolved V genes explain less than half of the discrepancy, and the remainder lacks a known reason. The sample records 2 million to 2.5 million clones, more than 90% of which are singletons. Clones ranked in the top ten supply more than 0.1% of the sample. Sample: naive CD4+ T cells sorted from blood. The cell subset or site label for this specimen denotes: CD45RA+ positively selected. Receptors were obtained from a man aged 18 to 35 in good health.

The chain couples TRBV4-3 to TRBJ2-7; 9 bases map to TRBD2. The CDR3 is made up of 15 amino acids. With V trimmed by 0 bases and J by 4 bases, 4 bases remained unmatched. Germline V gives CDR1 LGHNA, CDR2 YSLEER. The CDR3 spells CASSQEASGAYEQYF. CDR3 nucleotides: TGCGCCAGCAGCCAAGAGGCTAGCGGGGCATACGAGCAGTACTTC.

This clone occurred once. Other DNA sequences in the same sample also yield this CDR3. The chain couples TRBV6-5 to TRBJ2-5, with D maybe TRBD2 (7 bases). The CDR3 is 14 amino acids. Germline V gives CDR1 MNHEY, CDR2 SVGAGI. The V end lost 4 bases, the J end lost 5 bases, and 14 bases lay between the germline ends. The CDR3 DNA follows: TGTGCCAGCAGTTCCGGCGGGGGCAGGGAGACCCAGTACTTC. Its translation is CASSSGGGRETQYF.

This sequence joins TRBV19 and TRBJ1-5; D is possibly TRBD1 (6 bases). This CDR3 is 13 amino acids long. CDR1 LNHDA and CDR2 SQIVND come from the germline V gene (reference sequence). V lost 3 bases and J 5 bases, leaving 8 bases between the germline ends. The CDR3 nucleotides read TGTGCCAGTAGTATGGACAGTTATCAGCCCCAGCATTTT. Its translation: CASSMDSYQPQHF.

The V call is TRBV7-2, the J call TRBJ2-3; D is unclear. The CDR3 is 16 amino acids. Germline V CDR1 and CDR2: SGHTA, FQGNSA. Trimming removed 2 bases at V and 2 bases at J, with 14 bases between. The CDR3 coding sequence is TGTGCCAGCAGCTTATACGCTGTTTCTTCCACAGATACGCAGTATTTT. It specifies CASSLYAVSSTDTQYF. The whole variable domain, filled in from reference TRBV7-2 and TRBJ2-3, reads GAGVSQSPSNKVTEKGKDVELRCDPISGHTALYWYRQSLGQGLEFLIYFQGNSAPDKSGLPSDRFSAERTGGSVSTLTIQRTQQEDSAVYLCASSLYAVSSTDTQYFGPGTRLTVL.

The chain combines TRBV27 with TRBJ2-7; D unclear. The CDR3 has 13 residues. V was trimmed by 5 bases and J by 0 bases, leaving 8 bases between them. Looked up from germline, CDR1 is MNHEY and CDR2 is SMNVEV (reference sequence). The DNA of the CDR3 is TGTGCCAGCAGTGTTTTTAGCTCCTACGAGCAGTACTTC. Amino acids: CASSVFSSYEQYF.

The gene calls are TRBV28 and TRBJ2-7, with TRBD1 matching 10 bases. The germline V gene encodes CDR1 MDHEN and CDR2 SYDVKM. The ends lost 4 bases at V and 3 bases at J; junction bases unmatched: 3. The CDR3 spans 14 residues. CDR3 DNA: TGTGCCAGCAGTTCAGGGACAGGGGACTACGAGCAGTACTTC. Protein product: CASSSGTGDYEQYF.

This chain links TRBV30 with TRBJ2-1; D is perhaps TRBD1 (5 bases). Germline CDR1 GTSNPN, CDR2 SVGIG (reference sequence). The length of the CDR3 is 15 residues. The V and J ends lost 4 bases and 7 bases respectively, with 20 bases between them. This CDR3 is CAWMNFRVELNEQFF. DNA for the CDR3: TGTGCCTGGATGAATTTCAGGGTAGAATTGAATGAGCAGTTCTTC.

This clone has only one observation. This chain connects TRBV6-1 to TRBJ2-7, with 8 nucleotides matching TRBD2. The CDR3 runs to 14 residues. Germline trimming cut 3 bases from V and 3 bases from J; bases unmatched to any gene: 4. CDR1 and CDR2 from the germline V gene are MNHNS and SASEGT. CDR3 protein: CASSDGREVYEQYF. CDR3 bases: TGTGCCAGCAGTGACGGGAGGGAGGTCTACGAGCAGTACTTC.

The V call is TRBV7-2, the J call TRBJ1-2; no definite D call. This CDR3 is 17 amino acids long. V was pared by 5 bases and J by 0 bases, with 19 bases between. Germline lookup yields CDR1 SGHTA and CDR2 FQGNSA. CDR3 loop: CASSMLRAVIANYGYTF. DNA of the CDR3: TGTGCCAGCAGCATGCTAAGGGCGGTCATAGCTAACTATGGCTACACCTTC.

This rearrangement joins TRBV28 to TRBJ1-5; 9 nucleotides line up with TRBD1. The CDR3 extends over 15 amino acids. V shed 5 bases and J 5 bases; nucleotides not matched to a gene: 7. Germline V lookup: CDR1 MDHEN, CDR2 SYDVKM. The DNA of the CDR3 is TGTGCCAGCAGTCCCCCGGGACAGGGATATCAGCCCCAGCATTTT. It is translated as CASSPPGQGYQPQHF. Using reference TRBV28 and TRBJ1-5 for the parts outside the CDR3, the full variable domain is DVKVTQSSRYLVKRTGEKVFLECVQDMDHENMFWYRQDPGLGLRLIYFSYDVKMKEKGDIPEGYSVSREKKERFSLILESASTNQTSMYLCASSPPGQGYQPQHFGDGTRLSIL.

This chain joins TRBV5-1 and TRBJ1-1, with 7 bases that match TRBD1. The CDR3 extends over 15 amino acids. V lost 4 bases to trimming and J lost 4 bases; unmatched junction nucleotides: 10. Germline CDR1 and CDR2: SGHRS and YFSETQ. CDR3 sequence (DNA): TGCGCCAGCAGCCCGACCATTGGACAGGCCACTGAAGCTTTCTTT. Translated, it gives CASSPTIGQATEAFF.

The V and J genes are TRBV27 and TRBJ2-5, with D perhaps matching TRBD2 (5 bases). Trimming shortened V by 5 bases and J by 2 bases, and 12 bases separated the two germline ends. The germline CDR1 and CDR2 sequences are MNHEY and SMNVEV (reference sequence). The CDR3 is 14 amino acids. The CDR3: CASSAARDQETQYF. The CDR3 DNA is TGTGCCAGCAGTGCGGCACGGGATCAAGAGACCCAGTACTTC.

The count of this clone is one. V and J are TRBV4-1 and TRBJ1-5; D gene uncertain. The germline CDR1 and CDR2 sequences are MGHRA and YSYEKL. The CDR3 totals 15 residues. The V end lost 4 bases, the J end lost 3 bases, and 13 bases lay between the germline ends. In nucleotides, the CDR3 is TGCGCCAGCAGCCGTCTCGAATCGGACAATCAGCCCCAGCATTTT. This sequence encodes CASSRLESDNQPQHF.

In nucleotides, the CDR3 is TGTGCCAGCTCACCACCGGGACTAGCGGGCCAACCCGGGGAGACCCAGTACTTC. This gives the protein CASSPPGLAGQPGETQYF. This chain links TRBV18 with TRBJ2-5; 12 bases line up with TRBD2. Per germline, CDR1 KGHSH and CDR2 LQKENI. V trimming: 0 bases; J trimming: 5 bases; junction bases outside the gene matches: 10. The CDR3 runs 18 residues.

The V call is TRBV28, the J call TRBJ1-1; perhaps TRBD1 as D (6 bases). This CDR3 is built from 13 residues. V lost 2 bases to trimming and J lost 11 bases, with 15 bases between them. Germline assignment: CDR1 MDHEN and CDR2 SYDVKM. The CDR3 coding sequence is TGTGCCAGCAGTTTAAAACAGGGCACTGTGGCTTTCTTT. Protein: CASSLKQGTVAFF.

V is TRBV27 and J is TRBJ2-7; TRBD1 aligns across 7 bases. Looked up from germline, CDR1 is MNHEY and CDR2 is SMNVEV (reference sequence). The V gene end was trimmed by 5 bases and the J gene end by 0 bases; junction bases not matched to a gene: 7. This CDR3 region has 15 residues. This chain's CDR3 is CASSLSGQSSYEQYF. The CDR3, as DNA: TGTGCCAGCAGTCTCTCGGGACAGAGCTCCTACGAGCAGTACTTC.

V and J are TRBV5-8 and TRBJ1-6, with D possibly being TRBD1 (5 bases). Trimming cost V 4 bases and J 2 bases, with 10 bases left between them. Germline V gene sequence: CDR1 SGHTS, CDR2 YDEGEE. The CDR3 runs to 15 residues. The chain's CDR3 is CASSAGTAYNSPLHF. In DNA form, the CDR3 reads TGTGCCAGCAGCGCGGGGACGGCCTATAATTCACCCCTCCACTTT.

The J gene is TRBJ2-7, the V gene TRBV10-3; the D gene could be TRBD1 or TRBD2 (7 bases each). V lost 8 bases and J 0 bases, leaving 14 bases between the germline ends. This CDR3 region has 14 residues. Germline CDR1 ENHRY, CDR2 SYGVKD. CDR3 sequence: CAIRDSGNSYEQYF. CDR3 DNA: TGTGCCATCCGGGACAGCGGGAACTCCTACGAGCAGTACTTC.

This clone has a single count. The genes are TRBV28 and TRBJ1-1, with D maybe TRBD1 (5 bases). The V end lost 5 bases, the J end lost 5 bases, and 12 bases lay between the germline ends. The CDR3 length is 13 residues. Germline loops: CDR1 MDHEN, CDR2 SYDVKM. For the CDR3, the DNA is TGTGCCAGCAGTCCCAGGGAGGGAACTGAAGCTTTCTTT. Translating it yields CASSPREGTEAFF.

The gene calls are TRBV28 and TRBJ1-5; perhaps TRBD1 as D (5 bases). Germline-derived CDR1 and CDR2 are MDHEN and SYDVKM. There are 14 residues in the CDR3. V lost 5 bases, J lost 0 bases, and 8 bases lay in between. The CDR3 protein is CASSRTNSNQPQHF. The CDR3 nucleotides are TGTGCCAGCAGTAGGACAAATAGCAATCAGCCCCAGCATTTT.

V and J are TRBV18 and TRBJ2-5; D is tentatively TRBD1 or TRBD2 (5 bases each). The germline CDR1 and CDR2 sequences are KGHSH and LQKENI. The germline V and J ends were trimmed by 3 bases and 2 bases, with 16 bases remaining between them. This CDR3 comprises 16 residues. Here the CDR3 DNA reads TGTGCCAGCTCACCCCTATTGGGACGTGTTCAAGAGACCCAGTACTTC. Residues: CASSPLLGRVQETQYF. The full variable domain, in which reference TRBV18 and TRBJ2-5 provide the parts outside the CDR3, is NAGVMQNPRHLVRRRGQEARLRCSPMKGHSHVYWYRQLPEEGLKFMVYLQKENIIDESGMPKERFSAEFPKEGPSILRIQQVVRGDSAAYFCASSPLLGRVQETQYFGPGTRLLVL.

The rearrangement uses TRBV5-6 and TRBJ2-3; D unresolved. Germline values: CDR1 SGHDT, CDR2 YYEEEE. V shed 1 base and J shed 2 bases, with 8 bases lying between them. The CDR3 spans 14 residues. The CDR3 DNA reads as TGTGCCAGCAGCTTGTTACGCCTCACAGATACGCAGTATTTT. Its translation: CASSLLRLTDTQYF.

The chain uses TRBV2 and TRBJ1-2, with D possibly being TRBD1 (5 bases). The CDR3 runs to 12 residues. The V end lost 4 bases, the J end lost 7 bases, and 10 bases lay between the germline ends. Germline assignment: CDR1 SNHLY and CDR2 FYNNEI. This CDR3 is CASSAGGGGYTF. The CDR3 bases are TGTGCCAGCAGTGCCGGGGGGGGTGGCTACACCTTC.

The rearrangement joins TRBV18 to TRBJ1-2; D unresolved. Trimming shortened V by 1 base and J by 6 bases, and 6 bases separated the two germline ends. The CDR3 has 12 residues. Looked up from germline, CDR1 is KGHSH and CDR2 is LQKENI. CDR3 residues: CASSPLVNGYTF. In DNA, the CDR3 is TGTGCCAGCTCACCACTAGTAAATGGCTACACCTTC.

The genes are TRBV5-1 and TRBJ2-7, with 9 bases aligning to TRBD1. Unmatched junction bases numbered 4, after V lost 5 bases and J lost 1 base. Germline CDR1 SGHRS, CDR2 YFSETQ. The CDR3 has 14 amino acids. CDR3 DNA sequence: TGCGCCAGCAGACCCGGGACAGGGTCCTACGAGCAGTACTTC. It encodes CASRPGTGSYEQYF.

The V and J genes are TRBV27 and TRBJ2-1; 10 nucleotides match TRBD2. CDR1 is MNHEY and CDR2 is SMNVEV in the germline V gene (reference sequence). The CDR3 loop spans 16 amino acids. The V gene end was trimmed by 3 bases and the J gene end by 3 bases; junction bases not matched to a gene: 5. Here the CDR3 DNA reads TGTGCCAGCAGTTTGCGGACTAGCGGAATCTACAATGAGCAGTTCTTC. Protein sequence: CASSLRTSGIYNEQFF.

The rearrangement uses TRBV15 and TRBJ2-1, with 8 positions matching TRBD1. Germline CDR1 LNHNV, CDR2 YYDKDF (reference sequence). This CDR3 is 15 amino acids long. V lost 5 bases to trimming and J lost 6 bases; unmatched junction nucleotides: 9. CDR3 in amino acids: CATSPRQGMGNEQFF. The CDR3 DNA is TGTGCCACCAGCCCTCGACAGGGGATGGGCAATGAGCAGTTCTTC.

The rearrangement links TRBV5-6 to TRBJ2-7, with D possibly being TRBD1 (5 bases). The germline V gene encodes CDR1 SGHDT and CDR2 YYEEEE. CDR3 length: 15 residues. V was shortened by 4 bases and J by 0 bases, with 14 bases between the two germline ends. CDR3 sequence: CASSLKPDSSYEQYF. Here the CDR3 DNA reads TGTGCCAGCAGCCTTAAGCCCGACAGCTCCTACGAGCAGTACTTC.

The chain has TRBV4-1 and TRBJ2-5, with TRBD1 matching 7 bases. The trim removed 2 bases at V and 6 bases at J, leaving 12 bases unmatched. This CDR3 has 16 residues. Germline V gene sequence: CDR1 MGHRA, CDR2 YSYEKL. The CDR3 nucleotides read TGCGCCAGCAGCCAACCAGGGACAGACCCTCGGCAGACCCAGTACTTC. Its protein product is CASSQPGTDPRQTQYF.

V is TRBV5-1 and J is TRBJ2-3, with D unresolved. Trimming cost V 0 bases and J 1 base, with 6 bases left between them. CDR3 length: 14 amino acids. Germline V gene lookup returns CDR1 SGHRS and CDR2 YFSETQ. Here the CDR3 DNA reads TGCGCCAGCAGCTTGGCATTCCGCACAGATACGCAGTATTTT. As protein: CASSLAFRTDTQYF.